Sequencing of this T cell receptor (beta chain) was carried out in a study of blood T cell repertoires in COVID-19. As for the study in general: Whether acute or convalescent, the COVID-19 samples came from the United States, Italy and Spain. T cells, B-cell-depleted T cells, or PBMCs provided the cDNA or gDNA that served as material.

The CDR3 totals 12 residues. Trimming took off 6 bases at V and 8 bases at J, with 13 bases between the two ends. Per germline, CDR1 MNHEY and CDR2 SVGAGI. Patients from Seattle were sampled longitudinally, starting during active infection. Original analysis: By means of reference gene primer amplification, nucleated cell counts were estimated. The method was immunoSEQ multiplex PCR; TCRdb's version includes in-frame clones alone and lacks a portion of them. V, J and clone size were drawn from that table, and D and trimming were deduced from the DNA. Altogether approximately 90,000 clones are present, roughly 74% being singletons, with the ten largest covering roughly 6%.

Sample: peripheral blood. The source of this sequence is a man aged 70 or older with COVID-19, enrolled during active disease. The genes are TRBV6-5 and TRBJ1-2; tentatively, D is TRBD1 (6 bases). The CDR3 region has the DNA TGTGCCAGCAGGCCTACAGGGAAGGGCTACACCTTC. Amino acids: CASRPTGKGYTF.